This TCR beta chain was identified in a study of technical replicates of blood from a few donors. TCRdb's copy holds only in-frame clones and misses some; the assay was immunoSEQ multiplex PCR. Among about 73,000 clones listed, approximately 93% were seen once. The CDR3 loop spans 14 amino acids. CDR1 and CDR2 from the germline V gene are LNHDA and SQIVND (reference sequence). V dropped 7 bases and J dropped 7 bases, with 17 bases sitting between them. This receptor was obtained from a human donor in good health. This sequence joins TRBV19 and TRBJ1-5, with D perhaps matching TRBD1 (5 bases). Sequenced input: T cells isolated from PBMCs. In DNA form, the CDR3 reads TGTGCCAGTACCTTCGGGGGAGGAGAGCAGCCCCAGCATTTT. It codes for CASTFGGGEQPQHF. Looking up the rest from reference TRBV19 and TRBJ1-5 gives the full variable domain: DGGITQSPKYLFRKEGQNVTLSCEQNLNHDAMYWYRQDPGQGLRLIYYSQIVNDFQKGDIAEGYSVSREKKESFPLTVTSAQKNPTAFYLCASTFGGGEQPQHFGDGTRLSIL.